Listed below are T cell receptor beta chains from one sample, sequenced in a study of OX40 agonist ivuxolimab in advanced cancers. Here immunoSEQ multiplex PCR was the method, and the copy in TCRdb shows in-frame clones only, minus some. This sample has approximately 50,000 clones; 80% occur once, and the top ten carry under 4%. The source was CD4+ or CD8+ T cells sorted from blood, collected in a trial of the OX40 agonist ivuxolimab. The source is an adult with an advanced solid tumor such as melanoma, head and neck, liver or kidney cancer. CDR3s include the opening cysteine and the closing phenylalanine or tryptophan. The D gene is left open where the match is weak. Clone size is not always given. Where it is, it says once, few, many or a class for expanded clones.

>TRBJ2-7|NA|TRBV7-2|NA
CASSLDRTYEQYF
TGTGCCAGCAGCTTAGACAGGACCTACGAGCAGTACTTC
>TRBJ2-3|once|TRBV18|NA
CASSPRGSTDTQYF
TGTGCCAGCTCACCACGCGGGAGCACAGATACGCAGTATTTT
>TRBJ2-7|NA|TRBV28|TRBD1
CASRSGQGGEQYF
TGTGCCAGCAGGTCGGGACAGGGGGGCGAGCAGTACTTC
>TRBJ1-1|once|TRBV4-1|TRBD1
CASSRTQGGNTEAFF
TGCGCCAGCAGCCGCACACAGGGGGGGAACACTGAAGCTTTCTTT
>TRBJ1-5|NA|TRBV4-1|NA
CASSQGVILNQPQHF
TGCGCCAGCAGCCAAGGAGTGATCCTCAATCAGCCCCAGCATTTT
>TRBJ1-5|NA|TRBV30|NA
CAWTDRVNQPQHF
TGTGCCTGGACCGACAGAGTCAATCAGCCCCAGCATTTT
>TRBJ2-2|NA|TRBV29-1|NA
CSVVAGSNTGELFF
TGCAGCGTTGTGGCAGGCTCGAACACCGGGGAGCTGTTTTTT
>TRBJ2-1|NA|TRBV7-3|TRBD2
CASSVGTSGLLNEQFF
TGTGCCAGCAGCGTCGGGACTAGCGGGCTACTCAATGAGCAGTTCTTC
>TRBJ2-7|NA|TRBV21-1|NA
CARRVHGQTSTEQYF
TGTGCCAGGAGGGTCCACGGACAGACTTCTACCGAGCAGTACTTC
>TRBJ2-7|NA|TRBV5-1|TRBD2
CASSSGGASYEQYF
TGCGCCAGCAGTAGCGGGGGTGCTTCCTACGAGCAGTACTTC
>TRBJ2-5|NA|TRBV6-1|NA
CASCSDQETQYF
TGTGCCAGCTGCAGCGACCAAGAGACCCAGTACTTC
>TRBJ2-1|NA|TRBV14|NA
CASSQGRVGEQFF
TGTGCCAGCAGCCAAGGAAGGGTTGGTGAGCAGTTCTTC
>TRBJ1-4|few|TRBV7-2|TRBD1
CASSVRQGDEKLFF
TGTGCCAGCAGCGTCAGACAGGGGGATGAAAAACTGTTTTTT
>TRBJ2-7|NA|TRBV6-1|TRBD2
CASSLAGGNQYF
TGTGCCAGCAGTCTAGCGGGGGGGAACCAGTACTTC
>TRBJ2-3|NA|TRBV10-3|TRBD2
CAIGTSGRGPTDTQYF
TGTGCCATCGGGACTAGCGGGAGGGGGCCCACAGATACGCAGTATTTT
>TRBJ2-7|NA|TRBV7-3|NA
CASSLQGSDEQYF
TGTGCCAGCAGCTTACAGGGTTCCGACGAGCAGTACTTC
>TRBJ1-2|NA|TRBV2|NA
CASSQNMVNYGYTF
TGTGCCAGCAGCCAGAATATGGTGAACTATGGCTACACCTTC
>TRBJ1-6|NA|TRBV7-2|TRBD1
CASSQQTGIGSPLHF
TGTGCCAGCAGCCAACAGACAGGGATCGGTTCACCCCTCCACTTT
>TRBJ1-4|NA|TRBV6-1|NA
CASASGTLSEKLFF
TGTGCCAGCGCTTCCGGGACACTGAGTGAAAAACTGTTTTTT
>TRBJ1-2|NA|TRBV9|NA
CASSVQGTNYGYTF
TGTGCCAGCAGCGTACAGGGGACGAACTATGGCTACACCTTC
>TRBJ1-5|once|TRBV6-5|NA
CASRPQWGEQPQHF
TGTGCCAGCAGACCACAGTGGGGGGAACAGCCCCAGCATTTT
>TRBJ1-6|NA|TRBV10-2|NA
CASVGGGSSYNSPLHF
TGCGCCAGCGTAGGGGGGGGAAGCTCCTATAATTCACCCCTCCACTTT
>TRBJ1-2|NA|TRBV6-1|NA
CASSEGWGYGYTF
TGTGCCAGCAGTGAAGGGTGGGGCTATGGCTACACCTTC
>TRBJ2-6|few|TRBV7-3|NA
CASSLGGAGANVLTF
TGTGCCAGCAGCTTAGGAGGAGCTGGGGCCAACGTCCTGACTTTC
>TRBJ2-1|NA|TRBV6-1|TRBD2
CASREGSGRAGEQFF
TGTGCCAGCAGGGAAGGTAGCGGGAGGGCCGGTGAGCAGTTCTTC
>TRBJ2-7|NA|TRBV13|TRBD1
CASSLTGPWDREDEQYF
TGTGCCAGCAGCTTAACAGGACCGTGGGACAGGGAAGACGAGCAGTACTTC
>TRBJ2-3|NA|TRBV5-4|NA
CASSTEVTDTQYF
TGTGCCAGCAGCACGGAGGTCACAGATACGCAGTATTTT
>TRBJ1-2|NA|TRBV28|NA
CATISLNGYTF
TGTGCCACTATCAGCTTAAATGGCTACACCTTC
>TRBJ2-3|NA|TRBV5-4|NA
CASSLEGRARTDTQYF
TGTGCCAGCAGCTTGGAGGGTAGAGCTCGGACAGATACGCAGTATTTT
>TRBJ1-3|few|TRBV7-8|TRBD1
CASSTRDRGAFAGNTIYF
TGTGCCAGCAGCACCCGGGACAGGGGGGCGTTTGCTGGAAACACCATATATTTT
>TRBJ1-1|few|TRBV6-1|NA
CASSVEVNTEAFF
TGTGCCAGCAGTGTTGAGGTGAACACTGAAGCTTTCTTT
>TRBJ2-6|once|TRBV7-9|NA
CASSPFDSSGANVLTF
TGTGCCAGCAGCCCCTTCGACAGCTCTGGGGCCAACGTCCTGACTTTC
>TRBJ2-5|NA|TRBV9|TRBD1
CASSVGRQGARETQYF
TGTGCCAGCAGCGTAGGCCGACAGGGGGCGCGAGAGACCCAGTACTTC
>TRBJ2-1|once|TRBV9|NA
CASSDRGVGYDEQFF
TGTGCCAGCAGCGATAGGGGGGTAGGGTACGATGAGCAGTTCTTC
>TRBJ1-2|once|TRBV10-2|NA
CASKQGLYGYTF
TGCGCCAGCAAACAGGGTTTGTATGGCTACACCTTC
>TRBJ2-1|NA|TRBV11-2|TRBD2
CASTVTSGGTFSYNEQFF
TGTGCCAGCACCGTGACTAGCGGGGGGACCTTCTCCTACAATGAGCAGTTCTTC
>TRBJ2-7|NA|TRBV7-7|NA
CASSRLGRNDEQYF
TGTGCCAGCAGCCGCCTCGGGAGAAATGACGAGCAGTACTTC
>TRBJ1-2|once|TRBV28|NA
CASNPTGFYYGYTF
TGTGCCAGCAACCCGACGGGATTCTACTATGGCTACACCTTC
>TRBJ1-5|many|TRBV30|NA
CAWSEDSNQPQHF
TGTGCCTGGAGTGAGGATAGCAATCAGCCCCAGCATTTT
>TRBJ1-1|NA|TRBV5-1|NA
CASSPGDTEAFF
TGCGCCAGCAGCCCGGGGGACACTGAAGCTTTCTTT
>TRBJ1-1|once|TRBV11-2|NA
CASSPWTEVNTEAFF
TGTGCCAGCAGCCCGTGGACAGAGGTGAACACTGAAGCTTTCTTT
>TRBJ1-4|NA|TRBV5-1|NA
CASSWTGDEKLFF
TGCGCCAGCAGCTGGACGGGGGATGAAAAACTGTTTTTT
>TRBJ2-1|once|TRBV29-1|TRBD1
CSVVRTGASNEQFF
TGCAGCGTGGTGCGGACAGGGGCTTCCAATGAGCAGTTCTTC
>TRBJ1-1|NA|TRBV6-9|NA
CASSYLVTEAFF
TGTGCCAGCAGTTATTTAGTCACTGAAGCTTTCTTT
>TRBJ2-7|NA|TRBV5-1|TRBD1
CASSESRDRGDYEQYF
TGCGCCAGCAGCGAATCACGGGACAGGGGGGACTACGAGCAGTACTTC
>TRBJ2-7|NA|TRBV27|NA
CASSLSKGREQYF
TGTGCCAGCAGTTTATCGAAGGGGAGGGAGCAGTACTTC
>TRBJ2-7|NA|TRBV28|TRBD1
CASSSTGSSYYEQYF
TGTGCCAGCAGTTCGACAGGGTCCTCATATTACGAGCAGTACTTC
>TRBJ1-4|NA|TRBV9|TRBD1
CASSVGQGKNEKLFF
TGTGCCAGCAGCGTAGGACAGGGGAAGAACGAAAAACTGTTTTTT
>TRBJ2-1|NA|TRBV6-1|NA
CASSEQAGMNEQFF
TGTGCCAGCAGTGAACAGGCGGGGATGAATGAGCAGTTCTTC
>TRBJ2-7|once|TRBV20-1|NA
CSARDTYEQYF
TGCAGTGCTCGAGACACCTACGAGCAGTACTTC
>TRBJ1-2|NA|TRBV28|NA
CASSLGFRGNGYTF
TGTGCCAGCAGTTTAGGCTTTCGGGGGAATGGCTACACCTTC
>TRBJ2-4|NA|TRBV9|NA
CASSVAWEGFGIQYF
TGTGCCAGCAGCGTAGCCTGGGAAGGGTTTGGCATTCAGTACTTC
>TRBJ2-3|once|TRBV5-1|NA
CASADWASTDTQYF
TGCGCCAGCGCGGACTGGGCTAGCACAGATACGCAGTATTTT
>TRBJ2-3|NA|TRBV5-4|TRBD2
CASSLDLSGTTDTQYF
TGTGCCAGCAGCTTGGATCTTAGCGGGACAACAGATACGCAGTATTTT
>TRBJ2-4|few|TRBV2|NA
CASSRSGLTKNIQYF
TGTGCCAGCAGTAGGTCCGGGTTAACCAAAAACATTCAGTACTTC
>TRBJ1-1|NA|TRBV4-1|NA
CASSQDSRGGLEAFF
TGCGCCAGCAGCCAAGATAGCCGGGGTGGCCTGGAAGCTTTCTTT
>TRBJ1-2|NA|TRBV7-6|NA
CASSHGAGYTF
TGTGCCAGCAGCCATGGGGCTGGCTACACCTTC
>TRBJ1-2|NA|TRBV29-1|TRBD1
CSVTLPSGTGYGYTF
TGCAGCGTTACTTTGCCCTCCGGGACAGGATATGGCTACACCTTC